Listed here are 17 T cell receptor beta chains from one sample, sequenced in a study of cytomegalovirus exposure and HLA in healthy donors. The PCR ran on 60 Vbeta and 13 Jbeta primers. TCRdb's copy holds only in-frame clones and misses some; the assay was immunoSEQ multiplex PCR. This repertoire shows roughly 290,000 clones, over 70% found once; its top ten account for around 0.33%. Sequenced sample: PBMCs. The receptors derive from a girl aged 2 to 10 in good health and CMV-seronegative.

This chain uses TRBV9 with TRBJ1-3, with D perhaps TRBD1 (6 bases). Germline assignment: CDR1 SGDLS and CDR2 YYNGEE. The CDR3 has 16 residues. V gave up 3 bases and J gave up 2 bases, with 15 bases separating them. The CDR3 DNA follows: TGTGCCAGCAGCGATAATTTACAGGGTGCTGGAAACACCATATATTTT. Translated: CASSDNLQGAGNTIYF.

This clone was found once. The chain joins TRBV2 to TRBJ2-7; D is unclear. Trimming shortened V by 7 bases and J by 3 bases, and 10 bases separated the two germline ends. This CDR3 has 12 amino acids. CDR1 and CDR2 (germline): SNHLY, FYNNEI. The CDR3 loop reads CASMTSYYEQYF. DNA of the CDR3: TGTGCCAGCATGACAAGTTACTACGAGCAGTACTTC.

This clone appeared once. J is TRBJ2-5 and V is TRBV2; perhaps TRBD1 as D (5 bases). The CDR3 length is 15 residues. CDR1 is SNHLY, CDR2 FYNNEI, per germline. Deletions cut 9 bases from V and 5 bases from J, with 22 bases between. The CDR3: CASSWGGLRQETQYF. CDR3 nucleotide sequence: TGTGCCAGTTCGTGGGGCGGTCTCCGACAGGAGACCCAGTACTTC.

This chain joins TRBV13 and TRBJ2-2; tentative D call: TRBD2 (6 bases). Trimming removed 5 bases from V and 0 bases from J, with 13 bases in between. Germline-derived CDR1 and CDR2 are PRHDT and FYEKMQ (reference sequence). This CDR3 region has 16 residues. This CDR3 is CASSDRDWANTGELFF. Here the CDR3 DNA reads TGTGCCAGCAGCGACCGGGACTGGGCGAACACCGGGGAGCTGTTTTTT.

This rearrangement joins TRBV30 to TRBJ1-2; TRBD1 is a possible D gene (6 bases). With 0 bases removed from V and 8 bases from J, the gap between germline ends came to 10 bases. Germline V gene sequence: CDR1 GTSNPN, CDR2 SVGIG (reference sequence). The CDR3 is 12 amino acids. CDR3 sequence (DNA): TGTGCCTGGAGTGTAGAGACAGGCGGCTACACCTTC. It is translated as CAWSVETGGYTF.

V usage is TRBV2 and J usage is TRBJ2-5; 7 bases align to TRBD1. The CDR3 is 13 amino acids. From germline, CDR1 is SNHLY and CDR2 FYNNEI. J gave up 12 bases and V 2 bases, and 9 bases lay outside the gene matches. CDR3 region: CASSEPWTGFKYF. DNA of the CDR3: TGTGCCAGCAGTGAACCCTGGACAGGTTTTAAGTACTTC.

The V and J genes are TRBV10-3 and TRBJ2-2, with TRBD2 as a possible D gene (7 bases). The CDR3 is made up of 17 amino acids. Germline lookup yields CDR1 ENHRY and CDR2 SYGVKD. The germline V and J ends were trimmed by 1 base and 3 bases, with 15 bases remaining between them. The CDR3 sequence: CAISEYVGGRDTGELFF. CDR3 DNA sequence: TGTGCCATCAGTGAGTACGTGGGGGGGCGGGACACCGGGGAGCTGTTTTTT.

The table lists this clone with a count of one. The chain combines TRBV7-2 with TRBJ2-3, with TRBD2 identical over 10 bases. After removal of 3 bases from V and 1 base from J, the junction contained 4 bases not matched to a gene. The CDR3 has 16 residues. CDR1 SGHTA and CDR2 FQGNSA come from the germline V gene. As DNA, the CDR3 is TGTGCCAGCAGCTTCCTAGCGGGAGTGCGCACAGATACGCAGTATTTT. Translated, it gives CASSFLAGVRTDTQYF.

The rearrangement joins TRBV10-3 to TRBJ1-2; D is unclear. V was trimmed by 3 bases and J by 2 bases, leaving 19 bases between them. The CDR3 is 17 amino acids. Per the germline V gene, CDR1 is ENHRY and CDR2 is SYGVKD. CDR3 loop: CAISDSQRASQNYGYTF. The CDR3 nucleotides are TGTGCCATCAGTGACAGTCAGCGAGCCTCCCAAAACTATGGCTACACCTTC.

This clone was observed a handful of times. The chain couples TRBV10-3 to TRBJ2-7; D is possibly TRBD2 (6 bases). CDR3 length equals 17 residues. The ends were cut back, 4 bases at V and 2 bases at J, with 21 bases in the middle. Germline V gives CDR1 ENHRY, CDR2 SYGVKD. The CDR3 is CAISVQRTNPTTYEQYF. As DNA, the CDR3 is TGTGCCATCAGTGTTCAGCGGACTAATCCAACAACCTACGAGCAGTACTTC.

CDR3 region: CASSLRRLAGGRETQYF. The CDR3 DNA sequence: TGTGCCAGCAGCCTCAGGCGCCTAGCGGGGGGGCGAGAGACCCAGTACTTC. The chain links TRBV14 to TRBJ2-5; 12 bases are a match to TRBD2. This CDR3 region has 17 residues. The junction had 10 bases not matched to a gene; V was cut back by 4 bases and J by 4 bases. The germline gives CDR1 SGHDN, CDR2 FVKESK.

The rearrangement joins TRBV7-9 to TRBJ1-4; TRBD1 matches at 8 bases. From germline, CDR1 is SEHNR and CDR2 FQNEAQ (reference sequence). The V gene end was trimmed by 2 bases and the J gene end by 5 bases; junction bases not matched to a gene: 1. CDR3 length equals 14 residues. CDR3 amino acids: CASSLTGGNEKLFF. CDR3 DNA: TGTGCCAGCAGCTTAACAGGGGGAAATGAAAAACTGTTTTTT.

The V and J genes are TRBV6-1 and TRBJ2-6, with no clear D. The ends were cut back, 0 bases at V and 0 bases at J, with 15 bases in the middle. CDR1 MNHNS and CDR2 SASEGT come from the germline V gene. The CDR3 length is 19 residues. The CDR3 nucleotides read TGTGCCAGCAGTGAAGCGCGGAGTAGCCGAGCCTCTGGGGCCAACGTCCTGACTTTC. Its translation is CASSEARSSRASGANVLTF.

There are a few counts of this clone. The chain has TRBV7-2 and TRBJ2-5; D possibly corresponds to TRBD1 (5 bases). Germline V gene data show CDR1 as SGHTA and CDR2 as FQGNSA. The CDR3 spans 15 residues. V was trimmed by 4 bases and J by 1 base, leaving 13 bases between them. CDR3 protein: CASSSTTAPQETQYF. In DNA form, the CDR3 reads TGTGCCAGCAGCTCCACGACAGCCCCCCAAGAGACCCAGTACTTC.

The rearrangement uses TRBV5-6 and TRBJ2-7; 7 positions agree with TRBD2. The length of the CDR3 is 15 residues. V was clipped by 0 bases and J by 5 bases; unmatched bases: 8. Germline loops: CDR1 SGHDT, CDR2 YYEEEE. The CDR3 sequence: CASSLEGGSINEQYF. In DNA form, the CDR3 reads TGTGCCAGCAGCTTGGAAGGCGGGAGCATCAACGAGCAGTACTTC.

The chain links TRBV10-2 to TRBJ1-1; the D is unclear. CDR3 length: 12 amino acids. The germline gives CDR1 WSHSY, CDR2 SAAADI. Trimming cost V 8 bases and J 7 bases, with 14 bases left between them. CDR3 amino acids: CASGESALEAFF. The CDR3 DNA sequence: TGCGCCAGCGGGGAGTCAGCTCTTGAAGCTTTCTTT.

This clone was counted a few times. The CDR3 region is CAIWERDNTGELFF. The CDR3 coding sequence is TGTGCCATCTGGGAGCGAGATAACACCGGGGAGCTGTTTTTT. V usage is TRBV28 and J usage is TRBJ2-2; maybe TRBD2 (5 bases). V was clipped by 10 bases and J by 2 bases, with 14 bases between them. Germline V gene sequence: CDR1 MDHEN, CDR2 SYDVKM. The CDR3 sequence is 14 residues long.